These 25 T cell receptor beta chains share one sample of origin, sequenced in a study of control samples from healthy donors and cancer patients (dated by TCRdb to 2020 to 2022). Libraries were constructed by the immunoSEQ multiplex PCR assay. The table comes from immuneACCESS by way of TCRdb, which keeps in-frame sequences with V and J called. Part of the clones is missing from these tables; in studies checked, under half for an unresolved V gene and the rest for unknown reasons. The sample table holds under 55,000 clones, of which about 80% were seen once. The ten largest make up 10% of the sample. The material sequenced was blood. The receptors derive from a man in his 70s in good health.

The rearrangement joins TRBV5-6 to TRBJ2-2, with D unresolved. CDR1 and CDR2 (germline): SGHDT, YYEEEE. CDR3 size: 14 residues. V was trimmed by 1 base and J by 1 base, leaving 5 bases between them. Written as DNA, the CDR3 is TGTGCCAGCAGCTTGATGGGGAACACCGGGGAGCTGTTTTTT. It specifies CASSLMGNTGELFF.

J is TRBJ1-2 and V is TRBV5-1; 9 bases agree with TRBD1. CDR3 size: 16 residues. Germline V gene lookup returns CDR1 SGHRS and CDR2 YFSETQ. With 0 bases clipped from V and 5 bases from J, the junction kept 8 bases outside the gene matches. The CDR3 region has the DNA TGCGCCAGCAGCTTGGATACAACAGGGGGCAGATATGGCTACACCTTC. It codes for CASSLDTTGGRYGYTF.

This chain joins TRBV4-2 and TRBJ1-3; TRBD1 matches 9 bases. V shed 1 base, J shed 2 bases, and the junction held 3 bases outside the gene matches. CDR3 length: 16 amino acids. CDR1 and CDR2 (germline): LGHNA, YNFKEQ. This CDR3 reads CASSQGRDRAGNTIYF. In DNA, the CDR3 is TGTGCCAGCAGCCAAGGCCGGGACAGGGCTGGAAACACCATATATTTT.

V usage is TRBV19 and J usage is TRBJ2-3; unclear D gene. Per germline, CDR1 LNHDA and CDR2 SQIVND (reference sequence). The CDR3 consists of 13 residues. V was cut by 5 bases and J by 4 bases, with 10 bases left in between. In nucleotides, the CDR3 is TGTGCCAGTAGTGGGTGGAGAGCAGATACGCAGTATTTT. Translated, it gives CASSGWRADTQYF.

The J gene is TRBJ1-1, the V gene TRBV29-1; no definite D call. The CDR3 runs to 13 residues. Germline V gives CDR1 SQVTM, CDR2 ANQGSEA. The V and J ends lost 4 bases and 5 bases respectively, with 14 bases between them. CDR3 residues: CSVAREAMTEAFF. DNA for the CDR3: TGCAGCGTTGCAAGGGAAGCTATGACTGAAGCTTTCTTT.

This sequence joins TRBV7-2 and TRBJ2-7; no reliable D call. Germline V lookup: CDR1 SGHTA, CDR2 FQGNSA. CDR3 size: 13 residues. Between the trimmed V and J ends, which lost 1 base and 5 bases, there was a span of 9 bases. The chain's CDR3 is CASSLVLEDEQYF. CDR3 DNA: TGTGCCAGCAGCTTAGTCCTCGAAGACGAGCAGTACTTC.

This chain uses TRBV28 with TRBJ1-1, with D uncertain. CDR3 length: 16 amino acids. Germline-derived CDR1 and CDR2 are MDHEN and SYDVKM. With 1 base removed from V and 4 bases from J, the gap between germline ends came to 16 bases. CDR3 region: CASSLFTARAGTEAFF. The CDR3 DNA follows: TGTGCCAGCAGTTTATTTACGGCACGGGCGGGCACTGAAGCTTTCTTT. Full variable domain (remainder filled in from reference TRBV28 and TRBJ1-1): DVKVTQSSRYLVKRTGEKVFLECVQDMDHENMFWYRQDPGLGLRLIYFSYDVKMKEKGDIPEGYSVSREKKERFSLILESASTNQTSMYLCASSLFTARAGTEAFFGQGTRLTVV.

V gene TRBV2 combines with J gene TRBJ2-7; D call uncertain. The CDR3 spans 11 residues. The V and J ends lost 5 bases and 10 bases respectively, with 12 bases between them. Germline assignment: CDR1 SNHLY and CDR2 FYNNEI. The CDR3: CASSFHEFQYF. Here the CDR3 DNA reads TGTGCCAGCAGTTTTCACGAGTTCCAGTACTTC. The variable domain in full, completed from reference TRBV2 and TRBJ2-7, reads EPEVTQTPSHQVTQMGQEVILRCVPISNHLYFYWYRQILGQKVEFLVSFYNNEISEKSEIFDDQFSVERPDGSNFTLKIRSTKLEDSAMYFCASSFHEFQYFGPGTRLTVT.

The chain carries TRBV29-1 and TRBJ1-1, with D possibly TRBD1 on 6 matching bases. The germline gives CDR1 SQVTM, CDR2 ANQGSEA. With 6 bases removed from V and 1 base from J, the gap between germline ends came to 12 bases. The CDR3 is made up of 13 amino acids. This CDR3 is CSVSQGQNTEAFF. The CDR3 nucleotides read TGCAGCGTCTCACAGGGCCAGAACACTGAAGCTTTCTTT.

V is TRBV19 and J is TRBJ2-7; maybe TRBD1 (6 bases). The length of the CDR3 is 13 residues. Deletions cut 3 bases from V and 3 bases from J, with 9 bases between. Germline V gene sequence: CDR1 LNHDA, CDR2 SQIVND (reference sequence). The CDR3 DNA sequence: TGTGCCAGTAGTATGGGGACACTCTACGAGCAGTACTTC. It encodes CASSMGTLYEQYF.

The gene calls are TRBV10-3 and TRBJ2-5; TRBD2 is a possible D gene (6 bases). Trimming removed 0 bases from V and 2 bases from J, with 13 bases in between. The CDR3 is 16 amino acids. CDR1 is ENHRY and CDR2 is SYGVKD in the germline V gene. CDR3 nucleotides: TGTGCCATCAGTGAGTCCGGGCGGGGTAATCAAGAGACCCAGTACTTC. It translates to CAISESGRGNQETQYF.

The chain's CDR3 is CASSRQGGNSPLHF. The CDR3 region has the DNA TGTGCCAGCAGCCGACAGGGTGGTAATTCACCCCTCCACTTT. This chain links TRBV6-6 with TRBJ1-6; TRBD1 matches 7 bases. Germline CDR1 and CDR2: MNHNY and SVGAGI (reference sequence). CDR3 length: 14 amino acids. V was pared by 6 bases and J by 6 bases, with 5 bases of the junction left unmatched.

The chain links TRBV7-9 to TRBJ1-1; 7 bases agree with TRBD1. The ends lost 3 bases at V and 4 bases at J; junction bases unmatched: 8. Germline V gene data show CDR1 as SEHNR and CDR2 as FQNEAQ (reference sequence). CDR3 length: 15 amino acids. The CDR3 nucleotides read TGTGCCAGCAGCTTTCCACAGGGGATAGTCACTGAAGCTTTCTTT. Its translation is CASSFPQGIVTEAFF. The whole variable domain, filled in from reference TRBV7-9 and TRBJ1-1, reads DTGVSQNPRHKITKRGQNVTFRCDPISEHNRLYWYRQTLGQGPEFLTYFQNEAQLEKSRLLSDRFSAERPKGSFSTLEIQRTEQGDSAMYLCASSFPQGIVTEAFFGQGTRLTVV.

Of note for this clone: Germline and junction disagree at one end, which may indicate a read error. The V call is TRBV5-1, the J call TRBJ2-1, with D possibly TRBD1 on 6 matching bases. CDR1 SGHRS and CDR2 YFSETQ come from the germline V gene. The CDR3 runs 16 residues. CDR3 protein: CASSLDGQGTYNEQFF. CDR3 DNA: TGCGCCAGCAGTTTGGACGGGCAGGGGACATACAATGAGCAGTTCTTC.

This rearrangement joins TRBV9 to TRBJ2-1; possibly TRBD2 for D (5 bases). This CDR3 comprises 15 residues. In germline, CDR1 is SGDLS, CDR2 YYNGEE. V was shortened by 4 bases and J by 4 bases, with 15 bases between the two germline ends. The CDR3 DNA is TGTGCCAGCAGCCAAGTCGGACGGGAATACAATGAGCAGTTCTTC. Its protein product is CASSQVGREYNEQFF.

The rearrangement joins TRBV20-1 to TRBJ2-5, with TRBD2 identical over 12 bases. The J segment lost 3 bases and the V segment lost 3 bases, leaving 8 bases of the junction unmatched. There are 16 residues in the CDR3. The germline gives CDR1 DFQATT, CDR2 SNEGSKA (reference sequence). The CDR3 here is CSASASGRGLKETQYF. CDR3 coding DNA: TGCAGTGCTAGTGCTAGCGGGAGGGGTTTGAAAGAGACCCAGTACTTC.

This chain uses TRBV25-1 with TRBJ2-1; the D gene is possibly TRBD1 (5 bases). The germline CDR1 and CDR2 sequences are MGHDK and SYGVNS. CDR3 length: 16 amino acids. V lost 4 bases to trimming and J lost 6 bases, with 19 bases between them. This CDR3 is CASSAYRRNLSNEQFF. CDR3 in DNA: TGTGCCAGCAGTGCATACAGGAGAAACTTGTCCAATGAGCAGTTCTTC.

This chain uses TRBV7-9 with TRBJ2-1; D not certain. The ends were cut back, 5 bases at V and 9 bases at J, with 20 bases in the middle. This CDR3 has 15 residues. Germline values: CDR1 SEHNR, CDR2 FQNEAQ (reference sequence). The CDR3 sequence is CASSPGQLPGFEQFF. CDR3 nucleotides: TGTGCCAGCAGCCCCGGGCAGCTACCCGGTTTTGAGCAGTTCTTC.

The V gene is TRBV5-6, the J gene TRBJ2-7, with 7 bases fitting TRBD1. Trimming at V came to 6 bases and at J to 5 bases, leaving 5 bases not matched to a gene. The CDR3 has 12 amino acids. Germline assignment: CDR1 SGHDT and CDR2 YYEEEE. The CDR3 sequence: CASNRGLDEQYF. CDR3 nucleotides: TGTGCCAGCAATAGGGGGCTAGACGAGCAGTACTTC.

The genes are TRBV30 and TRBJ1-1; D perhaps matches TRBD1 (6 bases). CDR3 length: 12 amino acids. From germline, CDR1 is GTSNPN and CDR2 SVGIG (reference sequence). Trimming shortened V by 4 bases and J by 4 bases, and 10 bases separated the two germline ends. The DNA of the CDR3 is TGTGCCTGGATGAGGGGGGGCACTGAAGCTTTCTTT. It codes for CAWMRGGTEAFF. Supplemented by reference TRBV30 and TRBJ1-1, the full variable domain reads SQTIHQWPATLVQPVGSPLSLECTVEGTSNPNLYWYRQAAGRGLQLLFYSVGIGQISSEVPQNLSASRPQDRQFILSSKKLLLSDSGFYLCAWMRGGTEAFFGQGTRLTVV.

V gene TRBV19 combines with J gene TRBJ2-5, with 13 nucleotides matching TRBD2. The CDR3 loop spans 15 amino acids. V lost 5 bases and J lost 5; bases outside the gene matches: 5. Germline CDR1 and CDR2: LNHDA and SQIVND (reference sequence). In DNA form, the CDR3 reads TGTGCCAGTAGTCCCCGGACTAGCGGGAGTGAGACCCAGTACTTC. Protein: CASSPRTSGSETQYF.

The chain employs TRBV27 and TRBJ1-4, with 7 bases matching TRBD1. Germline V gene sequence: CDR1 MNHEY, CDR2 SMNVEV (reference sequence). The CDR3 runs to 16 residues. V lost 2 bases and J lost 3; bases outside the gene matches: 6. Here the CDR3 DNA reads TGTGCCAGCAGTTTAGGGAGGGACAGAGCTAATGAAAAACTGTTTTTT. Protein sequence: CASSLGRDRANEKLFF.

The chain is built from TRBV15 and TRBJ2-5; D possibly corresponds to TRBD2 (7 bases). This CDR3 contains 17 residues. Trimming removed 1 base at V and 0 bases at J, with 15 bases between. Germline V lookup: CDR1 LNHNV, CDR2 YYDKDF (reference sequence). The CDR3 sequence is CATSRGGGDKNQETQYF. The CDR3 bases are TGTGCCACCAGCAGAGGGGGAGGGGACAAAAACCAAGAGACCCAGTACTTC.

The chain has TRBV3-1 (or the pseudogene TRBV3-2) and TRBJ2-2; TRBD2 agrees at 9 bases. Germline CDR1 and CDR2: LGHDT and YNNKEL (reference sequence). V was clipped by 4 bases and J by 6 bases; unmatched bases: 12. This CDR3 is built from 17 residues. The CDR3 sequence is CASSLRPRGLASGELFF. The CDR3 region has the DNA TGTGCCAGCAGCCTAAGGCCCCGGGGACTAGCATCCGGGGAGCTGTTTTTT.

This chain links TRBV3-1 (or the pseudogene TRBV3-2) with TRBJ1-3; D unclear. The CDR3 consists of 13 residues. Trimming cost V 2 bases and J 3 bases, with 5 bases left between them. CDR1 and CDR2 from the germline V gene are LGHDT and YNNKEL (reference sequence). The CDR3: CASSQSSGNTIYF. CDR3 in DNA: TGTGCCAGCAGCCAAAGCAGTGGAAACACCATATATTTT.